This is a list of T cell receptor beta chains from one sample in a study of blood T cell repertoires in COVID-19. Clones were read by immunoSEQ multiplex PCR, and TCRdb kept only the in-frame ones, dropping some. The table lists tens of thousands of clones, approximately 80% of them singletons. Source material: peripheral blood. The receptor source for this set is a human donor in a cohort sampled during active or convalescent COVID-19. CDR3s include the opening cysteine and the closing phenylalanine or tryptophan. D genes are given only for firm matches. Where a row states a size, it is once, few, many or the class of an expanded clone; other rows omit it.

size: -
D: TRBD1
V: TRBV27
J: TRBJ2-7
DNA: TGTGCCAGCCGTTCAGGGGGACAGATTTACGAGCAGTACTTC
CDR3: CASRSGGQIYEQYF

size: few
D: TRBD1
V: TRBV7-7
J: TRBJ2-1
DNA: TGTGCTAGCAGCGTTGGGACAGGGCTCGATGAGCAGTTCTTC
CDR3: CASSVGTGLDEQFF

size: -
D: -
V: TRBV10-3
J: TRBJ2-6
DNA: TGTGCCATCAGTGAGTCTGGGGGGAACTCTGGGGCCAACGTCCTGACTTTC
CDR3: CAISESGGNSGANVLTF

size: few
D: -
V: TRBV19
J: TRBJ1-2
DNA: TGTGCCAGTAGTGTCGGACAAGTCGGGTCGTACTATGGCTACACCTTC
CDR3: CASSVGQVGSYYGYTF

size: -
D: TRBD1
V: TRBV9
J: TRBJ1-4
DNA: TGTGCCAGCAGCCCTACCGGGACAGGTTATGAAAAACTGTTTTTT
CDR3: CASSPTGTGYEKLFF

size: -
D: -
V: TRBV10-2
J: TRBJ1-2
DNA: TGCGCCAGCATGACAGGAAACTATGGCTACACCTTC
CDR3: CASMTGNYGYTF

size: -
D: -
V: TRBV18
J: TRBJ2-7
DNA: TGTGCCAGCTCACCACCGTCGGTAGCCTACGAGCAGTACTTC
CDR3: CASSPPSVAYEQYF

size: -
D: TRBD1
V: TRBV5-1
J: TRBJ2-3
DNA: TGCGCCAGCAGCTCCGACAGGGTAGTAACAGATACGCAGTATTTT
CDR3: CASSSDRVVTDTQYF

size: -
D: TRBD1
V: TRBV27
J: TRBJ1-4
DNA: TGTGCCAGCAGTTCCTCCGGGACAGGGGGTGAAAAACTGTTTTTT
CDR3: CASSSSGTGGEKLFF

size: -
D: -
V: TRBV19
J: TRBJ2-5
DNA: TGTGCCAGTAGACCGGGCGGGGTCTCGGAGACCCAGTACTTC
CDR3: CASRPGGVSETQYF

size: -
D: -
V: TRBV7-2
J: TRBJ1-1
DNA: TGTGCCAGCAGCCCCACCAGCGGTTACACTGAAGCTTTCTTT
CDR3: CASSPTSGYTEAFF

size: -
D: TRBD1
V: TRBV5-1
J: TRBJ2-5
DNA: TGCGCCAGCAGCTGGGGACAGTTGGAGACCCAGTACTTC
CDR3: CASSWGQLETQYF

size: -
D: TRBD1
V: TRBV28
J: TRBJ1-2
DNA: TGTGCCAGCAGTTTCGCGGCTGGAGACAGGGACTATGGCTACACCTTC
CDR3: CASSFAAGDRDYGYTF

size: -
D: -
V: TRBV6-2/TRBV6-3
J: TRBJ1-1
DNA: TGTGCCAGCAGTTACTTTGAGGGAAGTGAAGCTTTCTTT
CDR3: CASSYFEGSEAFF

size: -
D: TRBD2
V: TRBV2
J: TRBJ2-5
DNA: TGTGCCAGCAGTCGTTGGACTAGCGGGGGGGCTACCGAGACCCAGTACTTC
CDR3: CASSRWTSGGATETQYF

size: -
D: -
V: TRBV6-2/TRBV6-3
J: TRBJ2-2
DNA: TGTGCCAGCAGTTACTCCGTGATGGCTCTTTACACCGGGGAGCTGTTTTTT
CDR3: CASSYSVMALYTGELFF

size: -
D: -
V: TRBV9
J: TRBJ1-3
DNA: TGTGCCAGCAGCTTAAACTCTGGAAACACCATATATTTT
CDR3: CASSLNSGNTIYF

size: once
D: TRBD2
V: TRBV7-2
J: TRBJ2-1
DNA: TGTGCCAGCAGCTTATCCGCTAGCGGCTCCTACAATGAGCAGTTCTTC
CDR3: CASSLSASGSYNEQFF

size: few
D: -
V: TRBV5-1
J: TRBJ1-2
DNA: TGCGCCAGCAGCCCGCCGGGGCAGGGGCGATGGGGTGGCTACACCTTC
CDR3: CASSPPGQGRWGGYTF

size: medium-sized
D: -
V: TRBV19
J: TRBJ1-6
DNA: TGTGCCAGTGATTACGGAGGTTCACCCCTCCACTTT
CDR3: CASDYGGSPLHF

size: -
D: TRBD2
V: TRBV6-2/TRBV6-3
J: TRBJ2-2
DNA: TGTGCCAGCAGCCCCCACGGGGGGGCCGTCACCGGGGAGCTGTTTTTT
CDR3: CASSPHGGAVTGELFF

size: -
D: TRBD2
V: TRBV5-1
J: TRBJ2-5
DNA: TGCGCCAGCAGCTTGGAGTTAGGACTAGCGGGGGGGCGTGAGACCCAGTACTTC
CDR3: CASSLELGLAGGRETQYF

size: -
D: TRBD1
V: TRBV6-5
J: TRBJ2-2
DNA: TGTGCCAGCATCCCGACAGGGGGTACCGGGGAGCTGTTTTTT
CDR3: CASIPTGGTGELFF

size: few
D: -
V: TRBV27
J: TRBJ2-7
DNA: TGTGCCAGCAGTTCCGTGTTAGCAGACTCCTACGAGCAGTACTTC
CDR3: CASSSVLADSYEQYF

size: -
D: -
V: TRBV7-2
J: TRBJ1-1
DNA: TGTGCCAGCAGCTTTAGCGCAGGGAGGGGCACTGAAGCTTTCTTT
CDR3: CASSFSAGRGTEAFF

size: once
D: -
V: TRBV7-6
J: TRBJ1-3
DNA: TGTGCCAGCAGCTTAATGTCCGGGGTTGGAAACACCATATATTTT
CDR3: CASSLMSGVGNTIYF

size: -
D: TRBD2
V: TRBV5-4
J: TRBJ2-1
DNA: TGTGCCAGCAGCCCACTTGGGACTAGCGGGGGGAGCTCCTACAATGAGCAGTTCTTC
CDR3: CASSPLGTSGGSSYNEQFF

size: -
D: -
V: TRBV5-1
J: TRBJ1-2
DNA: TGCGCCAGCAGCGCCGGGACAAATTCGCCTAACTATGGCTACACCTTC
CDR3: CASSAGTNSPNYGYTF

size: -
D: TRBD2
V: TRBV7-2
J: TRBJ2-1
DNA: TGTGCCAGCAGCTTATTAGGTAGCGGGGGGCACAATGAGCAGTTCTTC
CDR3: CASSLLGSGGHNEQFF

size: -
D: -
V: TRBV28
J: TRBJ2-7
DNA: TGTGCCAGCAGTTTATTACCCATATACGCGCCCTACGAGCAGTACTTC
CDR3: CASSLLPIYAPYEQYF

size: once
D: -
V: TRBV4-3
J: TRBJ1-3
DNA: TGCGCCAGCAGCCGAGACAGGTCTTCTGGAAACACCATATATTTT
CDR3: CASSRDRSSGNTIYF

size: -
D: TRBD2
V: TRBV3-1/TRBV3-2
J: TRBJ2-1
DNA: TGTGCCAGCAGCCATTCAGACAGCGGGGGGGAGCAGTTCTTC
CDR3: CASSHSDSGGEQFF

size: -
D: TRBD2
V: TRBV29-1
J: TRBJ2-1
DNA: TGCAGCGTTGACCCGGGGGGGGCCTACAATGAGCAGTTCTTC
CDR3: CSVDPGGAYNEQFF

size: -
D: -
V: TRBV10-3
J: TRBJ1-2
DNA: TGTGCCATCACGGGGGGGGGAACCTACCTTAACTATGGCTACACCTTC
CDR3: CAITGGGTYLNYGYTF

size: -
D: TRBD1
V: TRBV12-3/TRBV12-4
J: TRBJ1-1
DNA: TGTGCCAGCAGTACAGGGGCGAGCACTGAAGCTTTCTTT
CDR3: CASSTGASTEAFF

size: -
D: TRBD1
V: TRBV9
J: TRBJ2-1
DNA: TGTGCCAGCAGCGCCCAACAGGGGCCGGGTGAGCAGTTCTTC
CDR3: CASSAQQGPGEQFF

size: -
D: TRBD2
V: TRBV15
J: TRBJ2-1
DNA: TGTGCCACCAGCTCCCCTGCGGGGGGGCCCTACGATGAGCAGTTCTTC
CDR3: CATSSPAGGPYDEQFF

size: -
D: TRBD1
V: TRBV27
J: TRBJ1-6
DNA: TGTGCCAGCAGTTCCACGCCCGGGACAGTTAATTCACCCCTCCACTTT
CDR3: CASSSTPGTVNSPLHF

size: few
D: TRBD1
V: TRBV6-5
J: TRBJ1-2
DNA: TGTGCCAGCATCATCAGGCAGGGGGCCTATGGCTACACCTTC
CDR3: CASIIRQGAYGYTF

size: -
D: -
V: TRBV5-1
J: TRBJ2-5
DNA: TGCGCCAGCAGCTTGGCACAGGGGGGGCAAGAGACCCAGTACTTC
CDR3: CASSLAQGGQETQYF

size: -
D: -
V: TRBV7-2
J: TRBJ1-1
DNA: TGTGCCAGCAGCCGTGGGCAGAACACTGAAGCTTTCTTT
CDR3: CASSRGQNTEAFF

size: -
D: -
V: TRBV7-2
J: TRBJ2-1
DNA: TGTGCCAGCAGCTTGGGGGCCCCTTACAATGAGCAGTTCTTC
CDR3: CASSLGAPYNEQFF